This record concerns one T cell receptor (beta chain) sequence. Its binding antigen is unknown. No much larger clonotype is one base removed from it; base qualities were not supplied. The cysteine opens and the phenylalanine closes a CDR3 of 13 amino acids. Here the CDR3 DNA is all that survives: 39 bases in frame from base 1. From the germline V gene (reference sequence), CDR1 is LNHDA and CDR2 is SQIVND. At the junction V is shortened by 3 bases and J by 3 bases; bases outside the gene matches: 1. The sample originates from a study of T cell responses to AZD1222 COVID-19 vaccine (dated by TCRdb to 2020 to 2023). Study-wide context: AZD1222 recipients whose second dose came at about 4 weeks and those whose second dose came at about 12 weeks were combined into one group, since spike-specific TCR depth and breadth did not differ between the two schedules. A total of 230 to 250 trial participants underwent TCR sequencing, of whom 207 had received two doses of AZD1222 and about 26 had received two doses of the MenACWY control vaccine. Enrollment into the trials was organized by age into subgroups of 18-55, 56-69 and 70-plus years, and those subgroups contained roughly 150, 30 and 60 TCR-sequenced participants, respectively.

The time point label here, explained by the study, means: baseline before first vaccination. The vaccinee samples were drawn from two UK trials, COV001 and COV002, one of which was a single-blind randomized controlled phase 2/3 trial testing AZD1222 (ChAdOx1 nCoV-19) in healthy adults. For TCRbeta chain sequencing, PBMC samples were collected from trial participants at day 0 and at day 28 after the second dose. The CDR3 regions of human TCRbeta chains were analyzed by immunosequencing. The paper's processing steps were these. Repertoire TCRs were checked for matches against a reference library of SARS-CoV-2-specific TCRs that had been generated using the MIRA antigen-specificity platform. Breadth was defined as the fraction of unique TCRs that were SARS-CoV-2-associated. Depth was defined as the fraction of total T cells that were SARS-CoV-2-associated. Using the MIRA data, each spike-specific TCR was assigned both to the spike region to which the TCR was reactive and to a CD4 or CD8 class. Log10-transformed breadth and depth values were compared by one-way ANOVA with Sidak's multiple comparisons tests. The source is immuneACCESS, and TCRdb retained only in-frame sequences with V and J called. Part of the clones is not carried over; for the studies checked, unresolved V genes explain less than half of this, and the remainder is unexplained. The D gene and trimming were derived from the DNA, and the V and J assignments and clone size from that table. The sample table holds approximately 80,000 clones, of which around 89% were seen once. The ten largest make up roughly 5.6% of the sample.

Overall study results and their limits: Most participants were white British and females outnumbered males, and the authors suggested that clonal diversity may have been underestimated. Epitopes outside the regions mutated in the B.1.351 and B.1.1.7 variants were reportedly recognized by nearly half of the unique spike-specific TCRs. The 56-69-year group was small, and its depth increase did not reach significance, likely because of low power. No day 14 peak-response samples were available, so repertoires were characterized only after the peak T cell response. Conclusions about previously exposed vaccinees are limited, since just 5 to 7 AZD1222 recipients were seropositive for SARS-CoV-2 at baseline. Spike-specific TCR breadth and depth rose significantly after two AZD1222 doses compared with day 0 and with MenACWY recipients. The vaccine-associated CD4 TCRs covered the entire spike protein, and the dominant responses fell in regions 160-218 and 743-854.

Sequencing used peripheral blood, obtained on day 0 of AZD1222 vaccination. Recombination connected TRBV19 to TRBJ1-2, and 7 bases in between align with TRBD1. The TCR was taken from an adult in good health. The CDR3: CASSIDRDYGYTF. The sequence in DNA is TGTGCCAGTAGTATTGACAGGGACTATGGCTACACCTTC.